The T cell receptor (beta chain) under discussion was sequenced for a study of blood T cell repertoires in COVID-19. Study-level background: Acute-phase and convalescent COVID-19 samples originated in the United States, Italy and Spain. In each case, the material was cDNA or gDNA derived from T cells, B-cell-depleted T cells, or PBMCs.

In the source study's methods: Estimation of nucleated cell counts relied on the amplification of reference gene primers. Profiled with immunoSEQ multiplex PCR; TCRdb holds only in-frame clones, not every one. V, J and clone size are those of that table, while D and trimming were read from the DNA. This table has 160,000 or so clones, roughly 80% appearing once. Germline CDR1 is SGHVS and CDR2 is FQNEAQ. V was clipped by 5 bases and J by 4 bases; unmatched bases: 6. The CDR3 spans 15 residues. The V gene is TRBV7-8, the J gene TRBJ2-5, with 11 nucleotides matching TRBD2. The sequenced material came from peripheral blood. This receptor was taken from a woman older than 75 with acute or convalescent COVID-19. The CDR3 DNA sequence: TGTGCCAGCAGCCGTAGCGGGGGGGTTCGAGAGACCCAGTACTTC. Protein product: CASSRSGGVRETQYF.